This entry concerns a single T cell receptor beta chain. All donors were healthy, and all were Caucasian. Carrying unique molecular identifiers, the cDNA also gained a universal primer site through template switching. TCRdb reprocessed the 5' RACE reads with MiXCR, giving one entry per CDR3 protein. The sample records some 1,600,000 distinct CDR3 sequences, around a third being singletons. The source of the sample is a study of identical twins. CDR3 length equals 14 residues. CDR1 is DFQATT and CDR2 is SNEGSKA in the germline V gene (reference sequence). With 0 bases removed from V and 8 bases from J, the gap between germline ends came to 16 bases.

This clonotype was sampled from a newborn girl in good health. Material: cord blood. The chain recombines TRBV20-1 with TRBJ1-2; the D gene is possibly TRBD1 (6 bases). Written as DNA, the CDR3 is TGCAGTGCTAGAGAGGGGCAGGGGAAGTACGGCTACACCTTC. Residues: CSAREGQGKYGYTF.